Listed below are T cell receptor beta chains from one sample, sequenced in a study of neurological immune-mediated disorders. A single record per CDR3 protein comes from TCRdb applying MiXCR to the 5' RACE reads. The sample shows about 84,000 distinct CDR3 sequences, 10% of them seen only once. Sample: PBMCs. These receptors were collected from a middle-aged man in good health. Both conserved end residues are part of each CDR3. The order of the fields is V gene, clone size, J gene, D gene, CDR3 protein, CDR3 DNA. The D gene is left open where the match is weak. Only some rows state a clone size, as once, few, many or a class for expanded clones.

V: TRBV5-5; size: many; J: TRBJ2-5; D: NA; CDR3: CASSSKTAQETQYF; DNA: TGTGCCAGCAGCTCTAAGACAGCTCAAGAGACCCAGTACTTC
V: TRBV5-1; size: many; J: TRBJ2-3; D: TRBD2; CDR3: CASSSLTGGPTDTQYF; DNA: TGCGCCAGCAGCTCGCTTACGGGAGGGCCTACAGATACGCAGTATTTT
V: TRBV20-1; size: many; J: TRBJ2-3; D: TRBD1; CDR3: CSARDPPGRGPVGDTQYF; DNA: TGCAGTGCTAGAGACCCACCCGGCAGGGGGCCAGTTGGCGATACGCAGTATTTT
V: TRBV11-2; size: many; J: TRBJ1-2; D: NA; CDR3: CASSSWQDSRNYGYTF; DNA: TGTGCCAGCAGCTCGTGGCAGGACAGCCGAAACTATGGCTACACCTTC
V: TRBV5-1; size: few; J: TRBJ2-1; D: NA; CDR3: CASSLPQGGDEQFF; DNA: TGCGCCAGCAGCCTACCCCAGGGGGGAGATGAGCAGTTCTTC
V: TRBV20-1; size: many; J: TRBJ2-5; D: TRBD2; CDR3: CSASPLAGETQYF; DNA: TGCAGTGCTAGTCCCCTAGCGGGGGAGACCCAGTACTTC
V: TRBV12-3/TRBV12-4; size: many; J: TRBJ1-5; D: TRBD1; CDR3: CASSRRGSGPQHF; DNA: TGTGCCAGCAGTCGCAGGGGGTCAGGGCCCCAGCATTTT
V: TRBV11-1; size: many; J: TRBJ1-6; D: NA; CDR3: CASSLPRIGNSPLHF; DNA: TGTGCCAGCAGCTTACCCAGGATCGGGAATTCACCCCTCCACTTT
V: TRBV7-3; size: NA; J: TRBJ2-1; D: NA; CDR3: CASSLMRGTYNEQFF; DNA: TGTGCCAGCAGCTTAATGAGGGGGACCTACAATGAGCAGTTCTTC
V: TRBV12-3/TRBV12-4; size: many; J: TRBJ1-5; D: NA; CDR3: CASSLRLDQPQHF; DNA: TGTGCCAGCAGTTTGAGGTTGGATCAGCCCCAGCATTTT
V: TRBV5-1; size: many; J: TRBJ2-7; D: TRBD2; CDR3: CASSLSGSSYEQYF; DNA: TGCGCCAGCAGCTTGAGCGGGAGCTCCTACGAGCAGTACTTC
V: TRBV10-3; size: many; J: TRBJ2-7; D: TRBD1; CDR3: CAISATGDSSYEQYF; DNA: TGTGCCATCAGTGCTACAGGGGACAGCTCCTACGAGCAGTACTTC
V: TRBV20-1; size: many; J: TRBJ2-3; D: TRBD2; CDR3: CSASPGLGSGTDTQYF; DNA: TGCAGTGCTAGCCCGGGACTAGGGTCGGGGACAGATACGCAGTATTTT